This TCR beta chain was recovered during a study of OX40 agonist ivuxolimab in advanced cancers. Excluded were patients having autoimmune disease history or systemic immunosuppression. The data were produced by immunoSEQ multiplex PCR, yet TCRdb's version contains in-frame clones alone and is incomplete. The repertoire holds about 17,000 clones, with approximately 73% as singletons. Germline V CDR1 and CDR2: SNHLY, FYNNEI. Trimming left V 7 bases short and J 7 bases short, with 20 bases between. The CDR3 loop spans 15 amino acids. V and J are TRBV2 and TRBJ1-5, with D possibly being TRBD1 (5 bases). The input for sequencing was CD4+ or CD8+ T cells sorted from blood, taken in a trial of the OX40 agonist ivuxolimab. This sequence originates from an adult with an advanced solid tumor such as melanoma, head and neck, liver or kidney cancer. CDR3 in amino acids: CASIRNPSDKQPQHF. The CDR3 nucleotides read TGTGCCAGCATTCGAAACCCCTCGGACAAACAGCCCCAGCATTTT. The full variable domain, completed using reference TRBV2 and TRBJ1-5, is EPEVTQTPSHQVTQMGQEVILRCVPISNHLYFYWYRQILGQKVEFLVSFYNNEISEKSEIFDDQFSVERPDGSNFTLKIRSTKLEDSAMYFCASIRNPSDKQPQHFGDGTRLSIL.